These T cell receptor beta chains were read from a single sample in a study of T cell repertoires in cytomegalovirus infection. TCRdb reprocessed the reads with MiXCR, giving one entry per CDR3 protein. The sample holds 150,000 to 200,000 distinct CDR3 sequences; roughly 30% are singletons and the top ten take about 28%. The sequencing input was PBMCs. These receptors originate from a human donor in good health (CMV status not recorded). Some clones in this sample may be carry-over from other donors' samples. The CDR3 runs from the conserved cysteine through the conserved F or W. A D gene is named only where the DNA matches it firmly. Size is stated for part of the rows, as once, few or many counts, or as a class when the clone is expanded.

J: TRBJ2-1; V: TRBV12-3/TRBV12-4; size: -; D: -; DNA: TGTGCCAGCAGTCCAATAGGGTACTACAATGAGCAGTTCTTC; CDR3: CASSPIGYYNEQFF
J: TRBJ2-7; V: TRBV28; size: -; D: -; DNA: TGTGCCAGCCTTGGAACAGGGTGGAACGAGCAGTACTTC; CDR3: CASLGTGWNEQYF
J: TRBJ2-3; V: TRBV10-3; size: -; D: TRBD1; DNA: TGTGCCATCAGTGATCCCACAGGGGGTTCCACAGATACGCAGTATTTT; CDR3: CAISDPTGGSTDTQYF
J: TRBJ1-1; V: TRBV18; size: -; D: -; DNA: TGTGCCAGCTCGGGGGATGAAGGCACTGAAGCTTTCTTT; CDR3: CASSGDEGTEAFF
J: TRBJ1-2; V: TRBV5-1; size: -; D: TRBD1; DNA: TGCGCCAGCAGCTTACGGACAGGGGGCCGAGATGGCTACACCTTC; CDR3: CASSLRTGGRDGYTF
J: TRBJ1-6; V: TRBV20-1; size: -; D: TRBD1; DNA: TGCAGTGCTAGGGGAGGGGGCGACTCACCCCTCCACTTT; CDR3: CSARGGGDSPLHF
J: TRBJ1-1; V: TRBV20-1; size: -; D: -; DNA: TGCAGTGCTAGACCTCCGGACGGGAACACTGAAGCTTTCTTT; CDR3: CSARPPDGNTEAFF
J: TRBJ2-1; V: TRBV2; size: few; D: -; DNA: TGTGCCAGCAGTGGTGAGAGGGGGGAAAATGAGCAGTTCTTC; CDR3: CASSGERGENEQFF
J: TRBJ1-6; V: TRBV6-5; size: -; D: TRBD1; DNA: TGTGCCAGCAGTCAACAGGGGAGGAGGGATAATTCACCCCTCCACTTT; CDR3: CASSQQGRRDNSPLHF
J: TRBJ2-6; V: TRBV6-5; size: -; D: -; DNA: TGTGCCAGCAGTCCAGGGGACATTGACTCTGGGGCCAACGTCCTGACTTTC; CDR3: CASSPGDIDSGANVLTF
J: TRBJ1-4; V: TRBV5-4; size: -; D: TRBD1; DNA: TGTGCCAGCAGCTTGGGTACACAGGGGGCTACGGAAAAACTGTTTTTT; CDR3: CASSLGTQGATEKLFF
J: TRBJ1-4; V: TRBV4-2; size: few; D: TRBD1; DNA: TGTGCCAGCAGCCCCTGGACAGGGGAAGTTCAATATCGTCGCGAAAAACTGTTTTTT; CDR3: CASSPWTGEVQYRREKLFF
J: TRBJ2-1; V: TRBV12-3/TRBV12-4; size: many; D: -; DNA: TGTGCCAGCATAGGGGCTCGGAATGAGCAGTTCTTC; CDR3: CASIGARNEQFF
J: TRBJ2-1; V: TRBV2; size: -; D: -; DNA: TGTGCCAGCAAAACAAGCTCAGACAATGAGCAGTTCTTC; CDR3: CASKTSSDNEQFF
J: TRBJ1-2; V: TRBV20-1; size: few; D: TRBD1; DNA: TGCAGTGCCTCTCCGGCGGACAGGGGAGATGGCTACACCTTC; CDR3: CSASPADRGDGYTF
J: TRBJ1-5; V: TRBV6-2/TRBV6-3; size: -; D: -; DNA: TGTGCCAGCAGACAGACAGGAATCTCCTTTCAGCCCCAGCATTTT; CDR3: CASRQTGISFQPQHF